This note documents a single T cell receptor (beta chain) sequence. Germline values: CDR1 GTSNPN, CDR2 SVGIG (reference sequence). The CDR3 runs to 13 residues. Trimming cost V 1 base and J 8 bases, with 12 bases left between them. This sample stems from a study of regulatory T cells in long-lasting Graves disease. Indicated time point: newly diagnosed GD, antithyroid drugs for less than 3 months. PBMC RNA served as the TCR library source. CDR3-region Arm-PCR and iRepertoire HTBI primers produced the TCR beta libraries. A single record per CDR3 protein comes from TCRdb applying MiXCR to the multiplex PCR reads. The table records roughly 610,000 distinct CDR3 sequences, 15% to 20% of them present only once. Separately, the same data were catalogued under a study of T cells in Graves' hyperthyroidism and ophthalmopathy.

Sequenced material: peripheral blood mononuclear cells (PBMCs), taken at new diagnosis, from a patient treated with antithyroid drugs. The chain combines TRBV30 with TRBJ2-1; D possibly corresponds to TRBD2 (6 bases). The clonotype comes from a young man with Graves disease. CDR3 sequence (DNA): TGTGCCTGGAGTGCCCGGGAGAACCATGAGCAGTTCTTC. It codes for CAWSARENHEQFF.